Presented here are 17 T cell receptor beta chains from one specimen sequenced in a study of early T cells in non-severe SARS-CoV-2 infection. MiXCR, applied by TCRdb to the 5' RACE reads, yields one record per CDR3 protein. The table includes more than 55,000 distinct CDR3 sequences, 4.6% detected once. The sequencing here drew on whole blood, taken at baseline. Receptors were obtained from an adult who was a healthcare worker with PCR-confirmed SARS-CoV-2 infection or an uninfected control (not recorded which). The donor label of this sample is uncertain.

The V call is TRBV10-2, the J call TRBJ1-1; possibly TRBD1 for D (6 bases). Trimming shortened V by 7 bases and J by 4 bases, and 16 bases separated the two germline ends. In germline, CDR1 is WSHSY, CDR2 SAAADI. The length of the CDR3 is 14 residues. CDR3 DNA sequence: TGCGCCAGCACCGGGGGGGGGCTGGGCACTGAAGCTTTCTTT. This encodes CASTGGGLGTEAFF.

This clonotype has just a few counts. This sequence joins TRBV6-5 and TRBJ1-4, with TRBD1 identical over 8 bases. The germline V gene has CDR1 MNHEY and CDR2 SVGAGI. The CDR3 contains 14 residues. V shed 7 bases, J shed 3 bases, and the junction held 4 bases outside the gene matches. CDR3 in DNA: TGTGCCAGCAAACACAGGGGGGCTAATGAAAAACTGTTTTTT. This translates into CASKHRGANEKLFF.

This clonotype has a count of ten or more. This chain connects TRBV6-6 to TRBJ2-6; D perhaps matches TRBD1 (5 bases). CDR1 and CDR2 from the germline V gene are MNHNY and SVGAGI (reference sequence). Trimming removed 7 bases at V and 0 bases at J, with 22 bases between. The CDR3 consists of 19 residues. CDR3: CASILNFYRSNSGANVLTF. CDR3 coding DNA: TGTGCCAGCATTTTAAACTTCTACAGGTCAAACTCTGGGGCCAACGTCCTGACTTTC.

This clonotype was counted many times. This CDR3 reads CASSLAVGGETQYF. DNA for the CDR3: TGCGCCAGCAGCTTGGCCGTTGGTGGAGAGACCCAGTACTTC. The V and J genes are TRBV5-1 and TRBJ2-5; D ambiguous. Trimming stripped 0 bases from V and 4 bases from J, with 10 bases between. The CDR3 runs to 14 residues. Per germline, CDR1 SGHRS and CDR2 YFSETQ.

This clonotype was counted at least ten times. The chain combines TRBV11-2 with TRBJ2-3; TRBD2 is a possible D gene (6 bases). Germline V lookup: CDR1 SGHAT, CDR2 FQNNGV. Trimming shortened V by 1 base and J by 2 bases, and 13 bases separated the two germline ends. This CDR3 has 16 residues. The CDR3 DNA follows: TGTGCCAGCAGCTTAGGCCCTAGCGCAATCACAGATACGCAGTATTTT. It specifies CASSLGPSAITDTQYF.

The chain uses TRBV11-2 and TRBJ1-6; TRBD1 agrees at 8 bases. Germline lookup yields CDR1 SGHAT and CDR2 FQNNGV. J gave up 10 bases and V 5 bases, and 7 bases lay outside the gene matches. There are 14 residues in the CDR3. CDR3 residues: CASSVGTGQSPLHF. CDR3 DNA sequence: TGTGCCAGCAGCGTGGGGACAGGACAATCACCCCTCCACTTT.

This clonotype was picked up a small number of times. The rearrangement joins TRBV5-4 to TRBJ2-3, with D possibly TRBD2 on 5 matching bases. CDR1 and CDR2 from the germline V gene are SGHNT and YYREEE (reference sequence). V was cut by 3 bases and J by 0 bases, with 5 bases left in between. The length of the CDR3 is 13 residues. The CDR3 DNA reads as TGTGCCAGCAGCTGGACTAGCACAGATACGCAGTATTTT. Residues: CASSWTSTDTQYF.

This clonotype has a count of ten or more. The CDR3 protein is CASSPLGNVWGETQYF. As DNA, the CDR3 is TGTGCCAGCAGCCCTCTGGGGAACGTCTGGGGAGAGACCCAGTACTTC. This chain joins TRBV11-2 and TRBJ2-5; D gene ambiguous. This CDR3 comprises 16 residues. Germline CDR1 and CDR2: SGHAT and FQNNGV. V lost 5 bases and J 4 bases, leaving 20 bases between the germline ends.

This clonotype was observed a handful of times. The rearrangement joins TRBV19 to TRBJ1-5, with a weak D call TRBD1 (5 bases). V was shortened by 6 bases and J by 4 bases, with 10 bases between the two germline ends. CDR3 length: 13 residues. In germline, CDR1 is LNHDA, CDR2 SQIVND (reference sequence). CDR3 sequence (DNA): TGTGCCAGTAGCACGACAGAAAATCAGCCCCAGCATTTT. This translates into CASSTTENQPQHF.

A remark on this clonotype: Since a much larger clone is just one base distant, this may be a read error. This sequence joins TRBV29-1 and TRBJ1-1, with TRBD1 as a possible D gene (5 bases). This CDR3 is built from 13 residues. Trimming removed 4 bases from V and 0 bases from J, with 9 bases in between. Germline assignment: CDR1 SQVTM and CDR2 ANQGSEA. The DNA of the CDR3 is TGCAGCGTTGTACAGGTCATGAACACTGAAGCTTTCTTT. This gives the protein CSVVQVMNTEAFF.

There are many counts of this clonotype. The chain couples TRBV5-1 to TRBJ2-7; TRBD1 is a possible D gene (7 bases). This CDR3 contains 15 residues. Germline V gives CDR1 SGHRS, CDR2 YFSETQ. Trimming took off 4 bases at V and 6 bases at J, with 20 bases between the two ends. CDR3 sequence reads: CASSLGGQPTIEQYF. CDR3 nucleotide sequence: TGCGCCAGCAGCCTGGGGGGACAGCCGACTATCGAGCAGTACTTC.

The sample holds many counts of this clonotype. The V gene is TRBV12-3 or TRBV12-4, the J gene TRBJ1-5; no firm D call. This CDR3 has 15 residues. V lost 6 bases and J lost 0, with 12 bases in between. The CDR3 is CASSPIYDSNQPQHF. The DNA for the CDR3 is TGTGCCAGCAGCCCTATATATGATAGCAATCAGCCCCAGCATTTT.

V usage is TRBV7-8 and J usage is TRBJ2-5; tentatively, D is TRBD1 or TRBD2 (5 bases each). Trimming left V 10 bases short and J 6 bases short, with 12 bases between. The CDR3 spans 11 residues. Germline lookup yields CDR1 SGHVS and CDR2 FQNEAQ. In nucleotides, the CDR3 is TGTGCCATCGGGGCGCGCAAGACCCAGTACTTC. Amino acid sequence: CAIGARKTQYF.

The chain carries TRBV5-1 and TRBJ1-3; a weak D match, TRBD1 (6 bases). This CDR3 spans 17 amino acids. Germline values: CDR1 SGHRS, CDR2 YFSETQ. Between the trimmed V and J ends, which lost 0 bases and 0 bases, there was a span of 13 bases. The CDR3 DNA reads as TGCGCCAGCAGCTTGGTTGGACAGTCCTTCTCTGGAAACACCATATATTTT. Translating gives CASSLVGQSFSGNTIYF. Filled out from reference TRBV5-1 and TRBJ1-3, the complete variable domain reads KAGVTQTPRYLIKTRGQQVTLSCSPISGHRSVSWYQQTPGQGLQFLFEYFSETQRNKGNFPGRFSGRQFSNSRSEMNVSTLELGDSALYLCASSLVGQSFSGNTIYFGEGSWLTVV.

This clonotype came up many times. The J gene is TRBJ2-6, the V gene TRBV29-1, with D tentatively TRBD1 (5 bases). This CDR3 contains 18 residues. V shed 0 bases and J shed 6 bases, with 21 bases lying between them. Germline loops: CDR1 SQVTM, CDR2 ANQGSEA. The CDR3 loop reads CSVEDRKKGRKQANVLTF. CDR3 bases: TGCAGCGTTGAAGATCGCAAGAAGGGGCGTAAACAGGCCAACGTCCTGACTTTC.

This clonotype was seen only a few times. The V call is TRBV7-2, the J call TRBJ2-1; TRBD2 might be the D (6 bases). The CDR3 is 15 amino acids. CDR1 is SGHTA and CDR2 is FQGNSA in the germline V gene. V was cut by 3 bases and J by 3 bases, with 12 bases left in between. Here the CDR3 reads CASSLVAANYNEQFF. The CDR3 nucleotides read TGTGCCAGCAGCTTGGTAGCGGCGAACTACAATGAGCAGTTCTTC.

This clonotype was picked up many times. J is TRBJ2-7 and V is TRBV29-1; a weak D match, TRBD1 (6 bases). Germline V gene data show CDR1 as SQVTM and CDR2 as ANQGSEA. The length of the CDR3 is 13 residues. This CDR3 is CSAQRLGANEQYF. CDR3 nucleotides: TGCAGTGCCCAGAGGCTGGGGGCAAACGAGCAGTACTTC.